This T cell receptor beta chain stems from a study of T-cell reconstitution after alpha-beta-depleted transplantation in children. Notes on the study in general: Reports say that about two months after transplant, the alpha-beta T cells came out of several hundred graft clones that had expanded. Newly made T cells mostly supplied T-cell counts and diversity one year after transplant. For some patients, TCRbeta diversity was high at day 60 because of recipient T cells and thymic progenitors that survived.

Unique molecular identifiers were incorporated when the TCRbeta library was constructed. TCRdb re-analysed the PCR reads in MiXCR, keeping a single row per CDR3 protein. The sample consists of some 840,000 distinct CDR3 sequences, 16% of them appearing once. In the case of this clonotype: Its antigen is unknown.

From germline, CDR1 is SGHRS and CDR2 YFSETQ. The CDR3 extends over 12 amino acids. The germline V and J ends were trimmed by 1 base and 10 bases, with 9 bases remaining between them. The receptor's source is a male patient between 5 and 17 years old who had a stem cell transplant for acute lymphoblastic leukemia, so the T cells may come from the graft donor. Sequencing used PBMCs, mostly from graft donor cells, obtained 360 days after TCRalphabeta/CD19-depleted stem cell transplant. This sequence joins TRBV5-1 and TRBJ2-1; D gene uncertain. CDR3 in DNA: TGCGCCAGCAGCTTGAAAAGGCTAGAGCAGTTCTTC. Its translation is CASSLKRLEQFF.